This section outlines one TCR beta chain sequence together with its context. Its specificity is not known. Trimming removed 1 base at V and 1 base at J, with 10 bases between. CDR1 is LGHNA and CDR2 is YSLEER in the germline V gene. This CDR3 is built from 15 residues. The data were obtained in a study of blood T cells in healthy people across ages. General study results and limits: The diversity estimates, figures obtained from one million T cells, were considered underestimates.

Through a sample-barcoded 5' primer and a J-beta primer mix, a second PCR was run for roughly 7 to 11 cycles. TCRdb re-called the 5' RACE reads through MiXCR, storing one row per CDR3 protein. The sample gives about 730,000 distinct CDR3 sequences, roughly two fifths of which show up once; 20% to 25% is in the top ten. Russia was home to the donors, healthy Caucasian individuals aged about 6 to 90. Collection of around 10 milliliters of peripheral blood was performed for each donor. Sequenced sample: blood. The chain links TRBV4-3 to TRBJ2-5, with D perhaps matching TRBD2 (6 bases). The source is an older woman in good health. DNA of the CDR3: TGCGCCAGCAGCCAAGTGGAGGGAATCCAAGAGACCCAGTACTTC. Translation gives CASSQVEGIQETQYF.